Presented here are 17 T cell receptor beta chains from one specimen sequenced in a study of T-cell reconstitution after alpha-beta-depleted transplantation in children. Preparation of the TCRbeta library was carried out with unique molecular identifiers. TCRdb fed the PCR reads into MiXCR, producing one record per CDR3 protein. The table shows roughly 590,000 distinct CDR3 sequences, with around a sixth occurring only once. Here the sequenced sample was PBMCs from the stem cell graft donor, taken from the stem cell graft. These TCRs come from a human donor who donated a stem cell graft to a child with acute myeloid leukemia.

The chain carries TRBV24-1 and TRBJ2-3; D is possibly TRBD2 (5 bases). Germline V gene lookup returns CDR1 KGHDR and CDR2 SFDVKD. The CDR3 has 14 amino acids. V lost 2 bases to trimming and J lost 6 bases, with 11 bases between them. This CDR3 reads CATSDSPAADTQYF. The DNA for the CDR3 is TGTGCCACCAGTGATTCGCCAGCGGCCGATACGCAGTATTTT.

This clonotype was detected many times. This rearrangement joins TRBV20-1 to TRBJ1-1, with D uncertain. CDR1 is DFQATT, CDR2 SNEGSKA, per germline (reference sequence). The CDR3 is 14 amino acids. Trimming took off 5 bases at V and 5 bases at J, with 18 bases between the two ends. CDR3 residues: CSALDRKQSTEAFF. CDR3 nucleotide sequence: TGCAGTGCTCTCGACCGAAAACAGAGTACTGAAGCTTTCTTT.

In its sample, this clonotype was seen a few times. CDR3 coding DNA: TGTGCCAGCAGTGTTGCGGGGCGATACTACGAGCAGTACTTC. Translated: CASSVAGRYYEQYF. The rearrangement uses TRBV12-3 or TRBV12-4 and TRBJ2-7; D perhaps matches TRBD2 (6 bases). V was shortened by 5 bases and J by 3 bases, with 14 bases between the two germline ends. The CDR3 consists of 14 residues.

This clonotype was recorded a few times. The J gene is TRBJ2-5, the V gene TRBV30, with a weak D call TRBD2 (6 bases). CDR1 GTSNPN and CDR2 SVGIG come from the germline V gene (reference sequence). V was cut by 2 bases and J by 3 bases, with 10 bases left in between. This CDR3 spans 13 amino acids. The CDR3 DNA is TGTGCCTGGAGTCCCGAGCGGGAAGAGACCCAGTACTTC. It codes for CAWSPEREETQYF.

This clonotype was counted ten times or more. This chain joins TRBV12-3 or TRBV12-4 and TRBJ1-5; D is unclear. The ends were cut back, 6 bases at V and 4 bases at J, with 7 bases in the middle. This CDR3 region has 12 residues. The CDR3 sequence: CASSLYNQPQHF. The DNA of the CDR3 is TGTGCCAGCAGCCTCTATAATCAGCCCCAGCATTTT.

V usage is TRBV12-3 or TRBV12-4 and J usage is TRBJ2-1; the match to TRBD2 covers 8 bases. V lost 6 bases, J lost 7 bases, and 11 bases stayed unmatched. This CDR3 is built from 15 residues. CDR3 residues: CASSPWAGGLNEQFF. The CDR3 DNA reads TGTGCCAGCAGCCCTTGGGCGGGGGGATTGAATGAGCAGTTCTTC.

The chain has TRBV5-1 and TRBJ2-7; 7 nucleotides match TRBD2. The junction had 7 bases not matched to a gene; V was cut back by 3 bases and J by 4 bases. The CDR3 consists of 14 residues. Germline V gives CDR1 SGHRS, CDR2 YFSETQ. In nucleotides, the CDR3 is TGCGCCAGCAGCTCGGGCTCCGGGAGGTACGAGCAGTACTTC. This encodes CASSSGSGRYEQYF. The complete variable domain, with remaining parts taken from reference TRBV5-1 and TRBJ2-7, reads KAGVTQTPRYLIKTRGQQVTLSCSPISGHRSVSWYQQTPGQGLQFLFEYFSETQRNKGNFPGRFSGRQFSNSRSEMNVSTLELGDSALYLCASSSGSGRYEQYFGPGTRLTVT.

Here the CDR3 DNA reads TGTGCCAGCAGGGCGACTTCCCCTGGCAATCAGCCCCAGCATTTT. This translates into CASRATSPGNQPQHF. The chain employs TRBV12-3 or TRBV12-4 and TRBJ1-5; D gene ambiguous. V was pared by 6 bases and J by 2 bases, with 14 bases between. CDR3 length: 15 amino acids.

The chain has TRBV7-9 and TRBJ2-5, with D unresolved. Between the trimmed V and J ends, which lost 6 bases and 5 bases, there was a span of 16 bases. CDR1 is SEHNR and CDR2 is FQNEAQ in the germline V gene (reference sequence). The CDR3 is made up of 14 amino acids. The CDR3, as DNA: TGTGCCAGCAGTAATACCCTCGGCCGGGAGACCCAGTACTTC. Amino acids: CASSNTLGRETQYF.

This clonotype came up a few times. For the CDR3, the DNA is TGTGCCTGGAGTGAGGGCAGGGGAGGTGGCTACACCTTC. This translates into CAWSEGRGGGYTF. V is TRBV30 and J is TRBJ1-2; D possibly corresponds to TRBD1 (6 bases). Trimming removed 1 base from V and 7 bases from J, with 13 bases in between. The germline CDR1 and CDR2 sequences are GTSNPN and SVGIG (reference sequence). This CDR3 comprises 13 residues. The full variable domain, in which reference TRBV30 and TRBJ1-2 provide the parts outside the CDR3, is SQTIHQWPATLVQPVGSPLSLECTVEGTSNPNLYWYRQAAGRGLQLLFYSVGIGQISSEVPQNLSASRPQDRQFILSSKKLLLSDSGFYLCAWSEGRGGGYTFGSGTRLTVV.

This clonotype was recorded at least ten times. The chain recombines TRBV20-1 with TRBJ2-7; 7 bases agree with TRBD2. In germline, CDR1 is DFQATT, CDR2 SNEGSKA (reference sequence). The CDR3 runs 17 residues. After removal of 0 bases from V and 1 base from J, the junction contained 12 bases not matched to a gene. Here the CDR3 reads CSAREAAFGGWSYEQYF. The DNA for the CDR3 is TGCAGTGCTAGAGAGGCGGCCTTCGGGGGGTGGTCCTACGAGCAGTACTTC.

Ten or more counts support this clonotype. This chain's CDR3 is CSASEGNIQYF. The DNA of the CDR3 is TGCAGTGCCAGTGAGGGAAACATTCAGTACTTC. This rearrangement joins TRBV20-1 to TRBJ2-4, with D maybe TRBD2 (5 bases). The CDR3 has 11 amino acids. Germline V CDR1 and CDR2: DFQATT, SNEGSKA (reference sequence). Between the trimmed V and J ends, which lost 6 bases and 6 bases, there was a span of 9 bases.

Many counts were recorded for this clonotype. The gene calls are TRBV20-1 and TRBJ1-2; perhaps TRBD1 as D (6 bases). There are 11 residues in the CDR3. Germline V gene data show CDR1 as DFQATT and CDR2 as SNEGSKA (reference sequence). V gave up 7 bases and J gave up 10 bases, with 16 bases separating them. The CDR3 nucleotides are TGCAGTGAAGGAGGGGGGCATGCCTACACCTTC. It translates to CSEGGGHAYTF.

This clonotype was recorded at least ten times. The rearrangement joins TRBV9 to TRBJ2-1; TRBD2 matches 11 bases. The CDR3 loop spans 17 amino acids. CDR1 and CDR2 from the germline V gene are SGDLS and YYNGEE. V dropped 4 bases and J dropped 10; count of bases not matched to a gene: 16. The CDR3: CASSSEGLAATIGEQFF. CDR3 nucleotide sequence: TGTGCCAGCAGCTCAGAGGGACTAGCGGCAACAATAGGAGAGCAGTTCTTC.

This clonotype was counted at least ten times. This chain uses TRBV29-1 with TRBJ2-2, with 8 bases matching TRBD1. CDR3 size: 13 residues. V shed 6 bases, J shed 6 bases, and the junction held 6 bases outside the gene matches. Germline CDR1 reads SQVTM; CDR2 reads ANQGSEA. CDR3 in amino acids: CSVGQGSPGELFF. The CDR3, as DNA: TGCAGCGTCGGACAGGGTAGCCCCGGGGAGCTGTTTTTT.

This clonotype was recorded a few times. The V gene is TRBV7-9, the J gene TRBJ1-4; D is unresolved. The CDR3 consists of 15 residues. V was trimmed by 5 bases and J by 0 bases, leaving 10 bases between them. Germline V gene sequence: CDR1 SEHNR, CDR2 FQNEAQ (reference sequence). For the CDR3, the DNA is TGTGCCAGCAGCCCCTTCAGTGCAACTAATGAAAAACTGTTTTTT. Protein sequence: CASSPFSATNEKLFF.

This chain connects TRBV10-3 to TRBJ2-2; D remains unclear. V was shortened by 8 bases and J by 4 bases, with 11 bases between the two germline ends. The CDR3 is 13 amino acids. Looked up from germline, CDR1 is ENHRY and CDR2 is SYGVKD. The CDR3 DNA sequence: TGTGCCATCCTTCTAGAGGTCACCGGGGAGCTGTTTTTT. Translation gives CAILLEVTGELFF.